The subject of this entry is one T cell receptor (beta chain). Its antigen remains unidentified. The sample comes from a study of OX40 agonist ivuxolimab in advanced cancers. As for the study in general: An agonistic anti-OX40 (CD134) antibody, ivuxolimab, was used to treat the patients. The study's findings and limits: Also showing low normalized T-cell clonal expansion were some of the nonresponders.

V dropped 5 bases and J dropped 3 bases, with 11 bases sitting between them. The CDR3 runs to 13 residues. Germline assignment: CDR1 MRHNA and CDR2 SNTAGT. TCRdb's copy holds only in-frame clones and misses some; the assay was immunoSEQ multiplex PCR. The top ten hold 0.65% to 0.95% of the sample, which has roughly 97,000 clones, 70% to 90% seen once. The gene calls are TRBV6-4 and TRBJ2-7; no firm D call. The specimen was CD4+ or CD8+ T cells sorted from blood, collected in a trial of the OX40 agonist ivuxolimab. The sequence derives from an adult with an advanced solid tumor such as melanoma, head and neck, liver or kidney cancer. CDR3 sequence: CASSREPSYEQYF. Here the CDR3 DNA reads TGTGCCAGCAGTCGAGAGCCGAGCTACGAGCAGTACTTC.